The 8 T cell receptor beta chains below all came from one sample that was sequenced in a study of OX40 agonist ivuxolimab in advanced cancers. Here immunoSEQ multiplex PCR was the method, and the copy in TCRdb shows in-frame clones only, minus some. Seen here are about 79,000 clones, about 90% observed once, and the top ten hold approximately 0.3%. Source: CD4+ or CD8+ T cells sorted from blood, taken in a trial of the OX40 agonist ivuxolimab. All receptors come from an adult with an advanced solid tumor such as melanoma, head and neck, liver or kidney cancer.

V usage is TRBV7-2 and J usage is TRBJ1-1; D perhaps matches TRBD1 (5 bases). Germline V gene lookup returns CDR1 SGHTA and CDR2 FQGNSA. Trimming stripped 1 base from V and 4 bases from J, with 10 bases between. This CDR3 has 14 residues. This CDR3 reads CASSLGQTPTEAFF. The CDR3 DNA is TGTGCCAGCAGCTTAGGACAGACACCCACTGAAGCTTTCTTT.

For the CDR3, the DNA is TGTGCCAGTAGTCCCCCCAGACTAGCGGATGAGGCTGATACGCAGTATTTT. Its translation is CASSPPRLADEADTQYF. The rearrangement joins TRBV19 to TRBJ2-3; 9 nucleotides agree with TRBD2. Germline CDR1 and CDR2: LNHDA and SQIVND (reference sequence). The CDR3 totals 17 residues. After removal of 5 bases from V and 6 bases from J, the junction contained 15 bases not matched to a gene.

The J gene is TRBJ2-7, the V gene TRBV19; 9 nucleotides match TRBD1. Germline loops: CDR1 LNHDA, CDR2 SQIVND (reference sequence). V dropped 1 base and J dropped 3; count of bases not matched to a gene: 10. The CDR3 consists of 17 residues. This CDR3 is CASSIVAGQGSDYEQYF. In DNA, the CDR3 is TGTGCCAGTAGTATAGTTGCCGGACAGGGGAGTGACTACGAGCAGTACTTC.

The chain's CDR3 is CASSYSLQGGYTF. The CDR3 nucleotides are TGTGCCAGCAGTTACTCGCTCCAGGGGGGCTACACCTTC. The chain is built from TRBV6-5 and TRBJ1-2; possible D gene TRBD1, 6 bases. There are 13 residues in the CDR3. Per the germline V gene, CDR1 is MNHEY and CDR2 is SVGAGI. V shed 0 bases and J shed 8 bases, with 10 bases lying between them.

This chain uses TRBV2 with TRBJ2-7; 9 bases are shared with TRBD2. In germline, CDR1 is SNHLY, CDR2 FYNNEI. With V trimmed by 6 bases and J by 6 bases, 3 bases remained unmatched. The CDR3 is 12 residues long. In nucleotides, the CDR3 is TGTGCCAGCAGACAGGGACTAGCCGAGCAGTACGTC. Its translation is CASRQGLAEQYV.

The CDR3 is CASSEGTPKAPLHF. CDR3 nucleotide sequence: TGTGCCAGCAGCGAAGGGACCCCGAAGGCACCCCTCCACTTT. J is TRBJ1-6 and V is TRBV9; D is perhaps TRBD1 (5 bases). The CDR3 sequence is 14 residues long. CDR1 and CDR2 (germline): SGDLS, YYNGEE. Trimming pared 3 bases from V and 11 bases from J, leaving 15 bases between.

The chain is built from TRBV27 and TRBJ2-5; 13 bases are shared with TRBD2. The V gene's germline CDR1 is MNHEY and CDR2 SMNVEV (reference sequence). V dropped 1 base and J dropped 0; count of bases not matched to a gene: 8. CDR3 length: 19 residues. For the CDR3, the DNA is TGTGCCAGCAGTTTATATCCCGGACTAGCGGGGGCATACCAAGAGACCCAGTACTTC. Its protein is CASSLYPGLAGAYQETQYF.

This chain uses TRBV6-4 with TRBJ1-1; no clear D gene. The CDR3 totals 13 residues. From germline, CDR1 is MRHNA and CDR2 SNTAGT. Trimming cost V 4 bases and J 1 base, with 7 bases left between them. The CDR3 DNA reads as TGTGCCAGCAGTGTCCAGGAGAACACTGAAGCTTTCTTT. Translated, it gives CASSVQENTEAFF.